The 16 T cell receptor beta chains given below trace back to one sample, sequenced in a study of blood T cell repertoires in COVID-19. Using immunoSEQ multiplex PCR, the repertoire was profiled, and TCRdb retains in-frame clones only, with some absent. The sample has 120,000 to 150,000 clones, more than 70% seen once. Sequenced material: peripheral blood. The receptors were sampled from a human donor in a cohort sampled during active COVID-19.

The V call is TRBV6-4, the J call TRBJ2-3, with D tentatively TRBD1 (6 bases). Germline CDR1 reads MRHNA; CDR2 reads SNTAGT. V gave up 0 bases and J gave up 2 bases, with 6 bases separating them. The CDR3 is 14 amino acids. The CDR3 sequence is CASSDSGATDTQYF. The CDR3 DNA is TGTGCCAGCAGTGACTCGGGGGCCACAGATACGCAGTATTTT.

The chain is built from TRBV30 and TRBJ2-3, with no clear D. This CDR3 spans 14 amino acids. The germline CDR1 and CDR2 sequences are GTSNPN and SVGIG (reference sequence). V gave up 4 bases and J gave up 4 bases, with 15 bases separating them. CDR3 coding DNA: TGTGCCTGGATTGCATTCCCCGGTGCAGATACGCAGTATTTT. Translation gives CAWIAFPGADTQYF.

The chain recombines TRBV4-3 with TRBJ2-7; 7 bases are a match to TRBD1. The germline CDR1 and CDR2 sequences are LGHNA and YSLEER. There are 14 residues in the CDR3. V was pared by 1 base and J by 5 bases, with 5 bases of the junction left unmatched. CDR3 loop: CASSQVGQFNEQYF. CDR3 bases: TGCGCCAGCAGCCAAGTGGGACAGTTTAACGAGCAGTACTTC.

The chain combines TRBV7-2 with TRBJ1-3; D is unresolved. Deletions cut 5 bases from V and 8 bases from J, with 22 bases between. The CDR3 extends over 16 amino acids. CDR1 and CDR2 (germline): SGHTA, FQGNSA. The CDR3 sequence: CASSPRAGRTGDTIYF. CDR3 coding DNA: TGTGCCAGCAGCCCCCGGGCCGGGCGGACCGGGGACACCATATATTTT.

CDR3 region: CASSPSNLAGISGELFF. The CDR3 DNA follows: TGCGCCAGCAGCCCATCGAACCTAGCGGGTATTTCCGGGGAGCTGTTTTTT. The rearrangement joins TRBV4-3 to TRBJ2-2, with TRBD2 identical over 8 bases. CDR3 size: 17 residues. Germline CDR1 LGHNA, CDR2 YSLEER. The junction had 13 bases not matched to a gene; V was cut back by 4 bases and J by 6 bases.

In DNA form, the CDR3 reads TGTGCCAGCAGCCCCGATGCGCCTGGACTAGTGATAGATACGCAGTATTTT. Amino acids: CASSPDAPGLVIDTQYF. The chain has TRBV21-1 and TRBJ2-3; whether TRBD2, the table's D call, matches the DNA was not checked. TRBV21-1 is given as a pseudogene. This CDR3 has 17 residues.

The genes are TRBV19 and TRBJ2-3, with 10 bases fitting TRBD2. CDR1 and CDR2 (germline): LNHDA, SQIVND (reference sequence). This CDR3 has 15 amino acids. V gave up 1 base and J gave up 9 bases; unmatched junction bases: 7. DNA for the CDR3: TGTGCCAGTAGTATAGGGCCTAGCGGGGGTGACACGCAGTATTTT. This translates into CASSIGPSGGDTQYF.

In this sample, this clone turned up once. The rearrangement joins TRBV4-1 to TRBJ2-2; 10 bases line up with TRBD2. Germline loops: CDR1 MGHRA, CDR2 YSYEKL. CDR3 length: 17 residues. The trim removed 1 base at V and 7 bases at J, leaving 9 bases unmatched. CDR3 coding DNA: TGCGCCAGCAGCCAAGTACCCCTAGCGGGAGCCAGCGGGGAGCTGTTTTTT. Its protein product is CASSQVPLAGASGELFF.

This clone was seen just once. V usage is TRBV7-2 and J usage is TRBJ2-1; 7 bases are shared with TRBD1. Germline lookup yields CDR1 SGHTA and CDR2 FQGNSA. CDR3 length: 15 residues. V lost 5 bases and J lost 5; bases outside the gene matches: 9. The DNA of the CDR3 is TGTGCCAGCAGCCCCCAGACAGGGAATAACAATGAGCAGTTCTTC. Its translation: CASSPQTGNNNEQFF.

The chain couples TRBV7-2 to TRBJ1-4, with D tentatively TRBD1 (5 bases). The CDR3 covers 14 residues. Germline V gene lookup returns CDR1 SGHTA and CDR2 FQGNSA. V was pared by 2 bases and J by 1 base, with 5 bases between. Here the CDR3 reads CASSLRGTNEKLFF. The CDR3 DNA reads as TGTGCCAGCAGCTTAAGGGGAACTAATGAAAAACTGTTTTTT.

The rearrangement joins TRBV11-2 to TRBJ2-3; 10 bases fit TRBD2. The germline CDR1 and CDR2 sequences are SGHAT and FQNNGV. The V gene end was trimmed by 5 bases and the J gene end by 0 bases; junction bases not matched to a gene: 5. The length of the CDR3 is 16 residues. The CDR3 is CASSLTSGASTDTQYF. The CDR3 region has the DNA TGTGCCAGCAGCCTCACTAGCGGGGCTAGCACAGATACGCAGTATTTT.

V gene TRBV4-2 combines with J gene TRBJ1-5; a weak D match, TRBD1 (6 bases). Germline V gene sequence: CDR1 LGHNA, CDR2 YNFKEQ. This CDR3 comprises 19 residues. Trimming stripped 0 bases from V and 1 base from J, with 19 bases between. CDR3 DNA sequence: TGTGCCAGCAGCCAAGATAGGGCTACAGGGACGCTAAGCAATCAGCCCCAGCATTTT. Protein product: CASSQDRATGTLSNQPQHF.

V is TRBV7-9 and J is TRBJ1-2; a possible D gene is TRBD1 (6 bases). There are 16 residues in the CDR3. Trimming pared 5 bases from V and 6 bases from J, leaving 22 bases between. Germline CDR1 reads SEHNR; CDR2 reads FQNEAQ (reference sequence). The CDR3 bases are TGTGCCAGCAGCCGGAGTCCACAGGGTGCTCGGGATGGCTACACCTTC. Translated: CASSRSPQGARDGYTF.

CDR3 coding DNA: TGTGCCAGTAGCCGGAGGGCCTTAGAGACCCAGTACTTC. This sequence encodes CASSRRALETQYF. The V call is TRBV19, the J call TRBJ2-5; a possible D gene is TRBD2 (6 bases). With 6 bases removed from V and 4 bases from J, the gap between germline ends came to 12 bases. Germline CDR1 LNHDA, CDR2 SQIVND (reference sequence). The CDR3 consists of 13 residues. The variable domain in full, with the rest retrieved from reference TRBV19 and TRBJ2-5, is DGGITQSPKYLFRKEGQNVTLSCEQNLNHDAMYWYRQDPGQGLRLIYYSQIVNDFQKGDIAEGYSVSREKKESFPLTVTSAQKNPTAFYLCASSRRALETQYFGPGTRLLVL.

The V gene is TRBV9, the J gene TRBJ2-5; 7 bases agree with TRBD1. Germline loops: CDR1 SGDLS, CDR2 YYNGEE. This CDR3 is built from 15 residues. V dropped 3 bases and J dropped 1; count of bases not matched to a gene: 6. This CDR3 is CASSESGTAQETQYF. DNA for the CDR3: TGTGCCAGCAGCGAATCTGGGACAGCCCAAGAGACCCAGTACTTC.

DNA for the CDR3: TGTGCCTGGAGCCAGGGCCCCTCTAGCACAGATACGCAGTATTTT. This gives the protein CAWSQGPSSTDTQYF. This chain joins TRBV30 and TRBJ2-3; tentative D call: TRBD1 (5 bases). The CDR3 spans 15 residues. Between the trimmed V and J ends, which lost 3 bases and 0 bases, there was a span of 13 bases. Germline V CDR1 and CDR2: GTSNPN, SVGIG (reference sequence). Supplemented by reference TRBV30 and TRBJ2-3, the full variable domain reads SQTIHQWPATLVQPVGSPLSLECTVEGTSNPNLYWYRQAAGRGLQLLFYSVGIGQISSEVPQNLSASRPQDRQFILSSKKLLLSDSGFYLCAWSQGPSSTDTQYFGPGTRLTVL.